This TCR beta chain was recovered during a study of CD8+CD57+ T cells in acquired aplastic anemia. For the study at large: On average, sorted CD4+ and CD8+ cells gave approximately 3.5 ug of DNA.

Study results and caveats: Levels of CD8+ Simpson's diversity were not significantly distinct in patients versus controls. Sharing between patients and controls was observed for about 27 CD8+ CDR3 sequences.

Profiling of TCR beta VDJ combinations and CDR3 sequences used genomic DNA as template. TCRdb passed the reads through MiXCR, listing each CDR3 protein once. The table has tens of thousands of distinct CDR3 sequences, under 80% seen once. Remarks on this clonotype: Its specificity is unknown.

The CDR3 totals 11 residues. The V gene's germline CDR1 is PRHDT and CDR2 FYEKMQ (reference sequence). By flow cytometry, patients selected for sequencing had shown an expansion of CD8+CD57+ cells. Blood was sampled before the patients had received any therapy. This chain links TRBV13 with TRBJ2-7; D gene ambiguous. Judging by the DNA end, TRBJ2-1 fits better; the J call may be wrong. Specimen: sorted CD4+, CD8+, or CD8+CD57+ T cells (not recorded which) from PBMCs. This receptor was identified in a human donor with aplastic anemia. In DNA, the CDR3 is TGTGCCAGCAGCTTAGGTCTTGAGCAGTTCTTC. Its translation is CASSLGLEQFF.